This T cell receptor (beta chain) was sequenced for a study of T cells after yellow fever vaccination. For the study at large: Fractions of limited cellularity were prepared by means of SMART-Seq v4 Ultra Low Input. General study points: Subsequent to the booster, the majority of primary-vaccination clones reappeared (less than 97% CD4, approximately 90% CD8). A small proportion of clonotypes was detected in both the CD4 and CD8 compartments.

Template-switching 5'RACE yielded the TCR cDNA; a universal primer site and UMIs were added in the process. TCRdb re-analysed the 5' RACE reads in MiXCR, keeping a single row per CDR3 protein. In the table there are some 400,000 distinct CDR3 sequences, roughly a sixth of which are singletons. This CDR3 spans 12 amino acids. Germline values: CDR1 SQVTM, CDR2 ANQGSEA. The J segment lost 2 bases and the V segment lost 7 bases, leaving 1 base of the junction unmatched. Many counts were recorded for this clonotype. Its target is unknown. The sequence was collected from a man between 18 and 35 years old who received the YFV17D yellow fever vaccine. The chain joins TRBV29-1 to TRBJ2-1; 8 bases map to TRBD2. The sequenced sample was PBMCs, obtained before the yellow fever booster vaccination. The CDR3 sequence: CSGGGPYNEQFF. The CDR3 nucleotides read TGCAGCGGCGGGGGGCCCTACAATGAGCAGTTCTTC.